The present TCR beta chain was sequenced within a study of beta chain features in type 1 diabetes. Study findings and constraints: There was no resolution here of whether HLA type influences TCRB rearrangement. For Type 1 diabetes patients, all four CD4+ subsets carried TCRB CDR3s that were moderately but significantly shorter.

CDR1 is MDHEN, CDR2 SYDVKM, per germline. V was shortened by 5 bases and J by 12 bases, with 14 bases between the two germline ends. The CDR3 has 12 amino acids. All of the isolated RNA was reverse transcribed, so expressed TCRB transcripts were sequenced. Deep immunoSEQ sequencing covered naive, central memory and regulatory T cell samples. TCRdb's copy holds only in-frame clones and misses some; the assay was immunoSEQ multiplex PCR. The data contain 550,000 to 850,000 clones, about an eighth of them singletons. This clone was observed a few times. Its target is not known. Sequencing input: naive CD4+ T cells from blood. The clonotype originates from a man between 18 and 35 years old with type 1 diabetes. J is TRBJ2-1 and V is TRBV28; maybe TRBD1 (6 bases). For the CDR3, the DNA is TGTGCCAGCAGTCAATCCCAGACAGGGCAGTTCTTC. Its protein product is CASSQSQTGQFF.